One sample yielded the 9 T cell receptor beta chains listed below, sequenced in a study of blood T cells in healthy people across ages. Using a J-beta primer mix together with a sample-barcoded 5' primer, a second PCR was run for roughly 6 to 12 cycles. One entry per CDR3 protein, called by TCRdb with MiXCR from the 5' RACE reads. Of about a million distinct CDR3 sequences listed, more than 30% were seen once; the top ten hold around 13%. What was sequenced was blood. The source of these receptors is a man aged 18-30 years in good health.

Only a few counts were recorded for this clonotype. The CDR3 here is CASSQDVLYGTYSTGELFF. The DNA for the CDR3 is TGCGCCAGCAGCCAAGATGTGTTGTACGGAACGTACAGCACCGGGGAGCTGTTTTTT. The V call is TRBV4-3, the J call TRBJ2-2; no clear D gene. The CDR3 loop spans 19 amino acids. V lost 0 bases, J lost 4 bases, and 21 bases lay in between. Germline values: CDR1 LGHNA, CDR2 YSLEER.

Only a few counts were recorded for this clonotype. Here the CDR3 DNA reads TGTGCCATCAGTGAGTCTAGCGGGGTTGGAGATACGCAGTATTTT. This encodes CAISESSGVGDTQYF. The chain has TRBV10-3 and TRBJ2-3; 8 positions match TRBD2. V lost 0 bases, J lost 5 bases, and 4 bases stayed unmatched. CDR3 size: 15 residues. The V gene's germline CDR1 is ENHRY and CDR2 SYGVKD.

A few counts support this clonotype. Here the CDR3 DNA reads TGTGCCAGCAGTACCTCGACAGGGCCGATCTATGGCTACACCTTC. As protein: CASSTSTGPIYGYTF. This chain connects TRBV27 to TRBJ1-2, with 7 nucleotides matching TRBD1. The CDR3 spans 15 residues. Germline V gene lookup returns CDR1 MNHEY and CDR2 SMNVEV (reference sequence). Trimming cost V 5 bases and J 4 bases; bases outside gene matches: 10.

At least ten counts were recorded for this clonotype. This sequence joins TRBV7-2 and TRBJ1-1; D unclear. The CDR3 is 13 amino acids. The germline gives CDR1 SGHTA, CDR2 FQGNSA. Between the trimmed V and J ends, which lost 5 bases and 0 bases, there was a span of 7 bases. CDR3 sequence reads: CASSLTLNTEAFF. CDR3 DNA sequence: TGTGCCAGCAGCCTCACATTGAACACTGAAGCTTTCTTT.

This clonotype occurred a few times. V and J are TRBV4-3 and TRBJ2-1, with D uncertain. The J call is doubtful: the DNA matches TRBJ2-7 better. The CDR3 consists of 14 residues. From germline, CDR1 is LGHNA and CDR2 YSLEER. CDR3 DNA: TGCGCCAGCAGCCAAGGCAGTTACTACAATGAGCAGTACTTC. Its protein product is CASSQGSYYNEQYF.

V gene TRBV13 combines with J gene TRBJ1-1, with 8 bases that match TRBD1. V lost 6 bases and J lost 3; bases outside the gene matches: 18. Germline CDR1 PRHDT, CDR2 FYEKMQ (reference sequence). This CDR3 has 18 residues. The CDR3 loop is CASSSYRTGMKRDTEAFF. Here the CDR3 DNA reads TGTGCCAGCAGTTCCTACCGGACAGGGATGAAGAGAGACACTGAAGCTTTCTTT.

The chain uses TRBV27 and TRBJ1-5; 10 bases match TRBD1. Germline lookup yields CDR1 MNHEY and CDR2 SMNVEV (reference sequence). J was trimmed by 1 base and V by 4 bases; bases with no gene match: 10. The CDR3 runs 18 residues. The chain's CDR3 is CASSSLRDRGISNQPQHF. The CDR3 nucleotides are TGTGCCAGCAGTTCCCTCCGGGACAGGGGAATCAGCAATCAGCCCCAGCATTTT.

The chain recombines TRBV27 with TRBJ2-4; 13 bases fit TRBD2. This CDR3 has 15 amino acids. From germline, CDR1 is MNHEY and CDR2 SMNVEV (reference sequence). V trimming: 6 bases; J trimming: 13 bases; junction bases outside the gene matches: 12. The CDR3 loop is CASSGLAGVHNEQYF. Written as DNA, the CDR3 is TGTGCCAGCAGCGGACTAGCGGGGGTACACAATGAGCAGTACTTC.

The chain links TRBV9 to TRBJ2-7, with 9 bases aligning to TRBD2. The V gene end was trimmed by 0 bases and the J gene end by 7 bases; junction bases not matched to a gene: 11. Looked up from germline, CDR1 is SGDLS and CDR2 is YYNGEE. The CDR3 runs to 16 residues. The CDR3 is CASSVASRGGHNEQYF. CDR3 DNA sequence: TGTGCCAGCAGCGTAGCATCGCGGGGGGGTCACAATGAGCAGTACTTC.